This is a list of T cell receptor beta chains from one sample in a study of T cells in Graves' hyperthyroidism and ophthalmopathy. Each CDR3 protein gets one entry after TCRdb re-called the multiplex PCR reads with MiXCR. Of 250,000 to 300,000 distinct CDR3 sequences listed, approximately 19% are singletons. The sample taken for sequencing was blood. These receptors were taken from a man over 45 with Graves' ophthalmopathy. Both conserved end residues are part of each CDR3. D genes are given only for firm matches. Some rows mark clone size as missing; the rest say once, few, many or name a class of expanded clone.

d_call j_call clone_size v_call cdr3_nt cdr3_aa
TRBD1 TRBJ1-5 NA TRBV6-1 TGTGCCAGCAGTGAATGGACAGGGGCAAGGCAGCCCCAGCATTTT CASSEWTGARQPQHF
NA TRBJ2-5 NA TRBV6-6 TGTGCCTGCAGTTACTCGAGAGGCGTCCAAGAGACCCAGTACTTC CACSYSRGVQETQYF
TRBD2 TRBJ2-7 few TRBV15 TGTGCCACCAGCAGAGCACCGGGACTAGCGGGACACGAGCAGTACTTC CATSRAPGLAGHEQYF
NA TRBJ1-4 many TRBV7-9 TGTGCCAGCAGCATCTCGGTTCAGGCTAATGAAAAACTGTTTTTT CASSISVQANEKLFF
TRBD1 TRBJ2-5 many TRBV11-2 TGTGCCAGCAGTTCCCCAGGGGGCCGAGAGACCCAGTACTTC CASSSPGGRETQYF
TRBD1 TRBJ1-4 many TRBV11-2 TGTGCCAGCAGCTTAGGACAGGGATTAAATGAAAAACTGTTTTTT CASSLGQGLNEKLFF
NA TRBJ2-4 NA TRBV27 TGTGCCAGCAGTTTATTGCAGGGGCCGACGTACTTC CASSLLQGPTYF
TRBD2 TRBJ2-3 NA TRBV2 TGTGCCAGCAGTGAAGCGGGACTAGCGGTCACAGATACGCAGTATTTT CASSEAGLAVTDTQYF
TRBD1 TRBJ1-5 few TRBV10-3 TGTGCCATCAGTGAGTCATGGACAGGGAGAAGTCAGCCCCAGCATTTT CAISESWTGRSQPQHF
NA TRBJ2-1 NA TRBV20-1 TGCAGTGCTAGAGGAGGCAGGAATGAGCAGTTCTTC CSARGGRNEQFF
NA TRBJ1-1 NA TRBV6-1 TGTGCCAGCAGTCCCGGGCAATTTGAAGCTTTCTTT CASSPGQFEAFF
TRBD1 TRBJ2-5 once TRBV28 TGTGCCAGCAGTCCCCTGACAGGGGGCACGAGAGAGACCCAGTACTTC CASSPLTGGTRETQYF
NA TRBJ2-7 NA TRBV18 TGTGCCAGCTCCGGCCTGGGGGAAAGCTCCTACGAGCAGTACTTC CASSGLGESSYEQYF
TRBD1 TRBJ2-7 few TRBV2 TGTGCCAGCAGTGTCCGGGACAGGGGCAGGGAGCAGTACTTC CASSVRDRGREQYF
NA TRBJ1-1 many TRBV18 TGTGCCAGCTCACCGACAGGCCCGAACACTGAAGCTTTCTTT CASSPTGPNTEAFF
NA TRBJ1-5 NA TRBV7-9 TGTGCCAGCAGCTTTTCTTCGGGACCTAATCAGCCCCAGCATTTT CASSFSSGPNQPQHF
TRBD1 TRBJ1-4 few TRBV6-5 TGTGCCAGCAGTCTACGCCCGGGGACAGGGAACTTAAATGAAAAACTGTTTTTT CASSLRPGTGNLNEKLFF
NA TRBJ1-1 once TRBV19 TGTGCCAGTAGTAGAACAGGGCCTAGGGCTGAAGCTTTCTTT CASSRTGPRAEAFF
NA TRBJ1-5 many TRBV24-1 TGTGCCACCAGTGATCTGAGCGCAAACCAGCCCCAGCATTTT CATSDLSANQPQHF
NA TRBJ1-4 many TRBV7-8 TGTGCCAGCAGCTTAAGTTCTGGCAGCCAAAAACTGTTTTTT CASSLSSGSQKLFF
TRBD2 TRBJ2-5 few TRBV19 TGTGCCAGTAGGACTTTTGGCGGGAGAGGGGAGACCCAGTACTTC CASRTFGGRGETQYF
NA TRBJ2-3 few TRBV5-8 TGTGCCAGCAGTCGTGAGAACAGTAGGACAGATACGCAGTATTTT CASSRENSRTDTQYF
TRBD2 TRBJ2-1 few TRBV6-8 TGTGCCAGCAGTCTCGATCGGACTAGCGGCCGTGAGCAGTTCTTC CASSLDRTSGREQFF
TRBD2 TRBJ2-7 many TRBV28 TGTGCCAGCAGTTTGAGTCTAGCGGGGTTAAGGGGGGAGCAGTACTTC CASSLSLAGLRGEQYF
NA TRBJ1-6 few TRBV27 TGTGCCAGCGGCTCAGCCTCGTATTCACCCCTCCACTTT CASGSASYSPLHF
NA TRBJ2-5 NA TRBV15 TGTGCCACCAGCACTTCCTCCTCTCCCGCCCGGGAGACCCAGTACTTC CATSTSSSPARETQYF
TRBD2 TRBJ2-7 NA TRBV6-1 TGTGCCAGCAGTGAATTGGGACTAGCGGGAGTGGGCGAGCAGTACTTC CASSELGLAGVGEQYF
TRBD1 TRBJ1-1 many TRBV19 TGTGCCAGTAGTATAGGGAACAGGGGGACTGAAGCTTTCTTT CASSIGNRGTEAFF
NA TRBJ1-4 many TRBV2 TGTGCCAGCAGTGTGAACGGGGCGACTGAAAAACTGTTTTTT CASSVNGATEKLFF
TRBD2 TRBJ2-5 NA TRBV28 TGTGCCAGCAGTTCCGTAGCGGGAGGGCCCTCGGGAGAGACCCAGTACTTC CASSSVAGGPSGETQYF
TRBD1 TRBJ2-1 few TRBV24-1 TGTGCCACCAGTGTCCGTGGGGGACAGGGTTGGTTCTTC CATSVRGGQGWFF
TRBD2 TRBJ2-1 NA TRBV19 TGTGCCAGTAGTATAGTACCTAGCGGGAGAAGCAATGAGCAGTTCTTC CASSIVPSGRSNEQFF
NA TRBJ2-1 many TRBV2 TGTGCCAGCAGTGGGGAGGCTTACGGTGATGAGCAGTTCTTC CASSGEAYGDEQFF
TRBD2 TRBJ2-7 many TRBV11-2 TGTGCCAGCAGCTTATTGCGGGGGTTCTCCTCCTACGAGCAGTACTTC CASSLLRGFSSYEQYF
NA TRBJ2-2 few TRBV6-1 TGTGCCAGCACGGGGGATACCGGGGAGCTGTTTTTT CASTGDTGELFF
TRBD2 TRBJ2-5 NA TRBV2 TGTGCCAGCAGTGAAGCGGCCGGGACTAGCGGTAAAGAGACCCAGTACTTC CASSEAAGTSGKETQYF
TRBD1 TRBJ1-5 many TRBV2 TGTGCCAGCAGCCTGGGACAGGGCGCTCAGCCCCAGCATTTT CASSLGQGAQPQHF
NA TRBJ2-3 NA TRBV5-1 TGTGCCAGCAGCTCCGGGACTCGGGATACGCAGTATTTT CASSSGTRDTQYF
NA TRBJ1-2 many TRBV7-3 TGTGCCAGCAGCTCAGACACCGGGCGGGGCTACACCTTC CASSSDTGRGYTF
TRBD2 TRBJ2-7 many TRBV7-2 TGTGCCAGCAGCCTAACTAGCGGGAGCTGGTTCGAGCAGTACTTC CASSLTSGSWFEQYF
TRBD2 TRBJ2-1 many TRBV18 TGTGCCAGCTCACTTATCTCCCCAAGGACTAGCGGGCATGAGCAGTTCTTC CASSLISPRTSGHEQFF